This TCR beta chain was obtained from a study of response to subunit inactivated influenza vaccine. As to this clonotype: Its antigen is still unknown.

Study-level points and caveats: Few new T cells, the authors suggested, are recruited by each seasonal influenza vaccination.

TCRdb used MiXCR to reprocess the RT-PCR reads, holding one entry per CDR3 protein. The table includes roughly 190,000 distinct CDR3 sequences, about 15% detected once. J gave up 3 bases and V 8 bases, and 4 bases lay outside the gene matches. The CDR3 consists of 12 residues. CDR1 MNHEY and CDR2 SMNVEV come from the germline V gene (reference sequence). The V call is TRBV27, the J call TRBJ2-7, with 7 bases identical to TRBD2. This TCR was recovered from a man in his forties or fifties who received an inactivated influenza vaccine. This sample comprised CD8+ T cells sorted from PBMCs, obtained 5 days after vaccination. CDR3 sequence (DNA): TGTGCCAGCGCGACTAGCATCTACGAGCAGTACTTC. As protein: CASATSIYEQYF.